This TCR beta chain was captured in a study of blood T cells in healthy people across ages. Whole-study context: The template switching approach captured approximately one barcoded beta molecule for every two T cells.

As regards this clonotype: The target antigen is unknown.

It was with a sample-barcoded 5' primer and a J-beta primer mix that a second PCR of about 7 to 12 cycles was run. There were at least 2.5 million CDR3-containing paired-end reads obtained from each sample. TCRdb analysed the 5' RACE reads with MiXCR anew, one entry per CDR3 protein. The sample records over 950,000 distinct CDR3 sequences, roughly half being singletons. Findings of the study overall: As age increased, TCR beta diversity per million T cells fell in a roughly linear fashion. Researchers report that TCR beta diversity correlated strongly with naive T cell percentage.

The CDR3 is made up of 12 amino acids. Germline V gene sequence: CDR1 MGHDK, CDR2 SYGVNS. V was trimmed by 3 bases and J by 3 bases, leaving 4 bases between them. The sequencing input was blood. The chain recombines TRBV25-1 with TRBJ2-3, with D hard to call. The sequence came from a woman aged 60-75 years in good health. The CDR3 sequence is CASSENTDTQYF. DNA of the CDR3: TGTGCCAGCAGTGAGAATACAGATACGCAGTATTTT.